This entry describes one T cell receptor beta chain. The specificity of this receptor is unknown. No qualities accompany the bases; no much larger clone lies one base away. Receptor amplification or capture employed 5' RACE. The sequencing machine was a NextSeq 500. To allow correction of PCR and sequencing errors, the TCR library protocol tagged every TCR cDNA molecule with a unique molecular identifier. Concerning the study's data processing: TCR identification, UMI-based error correction and CDR3 extraction were all carried out with Decombinator tools. TCRs above a frequency of 2 per 1,000, corresponding to the top 1% of the tumor frequency distribution, were defined as expanded. Renyi diversity was calculated using the R vegan package after each repertoire was subsampled 100 times to 5,000 TCRs. CDR3 similarity networks were built from amino acid triplet string-kernel similarity, connecting CDR3s with pairwise similarity above 0.82. TCRdb reworked the public reads: Q25 trimming with fastp, MiXCR clone assembly, productive beta chains retained. Rows matching on CDR3 protein sequence are summarized as one entry with the most common DNA and genes. Clone size and V and J calls follow TCRdb, not the original study. In all, the sample holds fewer than 65,000 distinct CDR3 sequences, and roughly 6.4% of those were seen once. Under 15% of the sample is taken by the ten largest.

This entry comes from a study of spatial heterogeneity in lung cancer (dated by TCRdb to the late 2010s). At the level of the whole study: Beta-chain transcripts were consistently detected in greater numbers than alpha-chain transcripts, which likely reflected higher beta-chain transcript abundance. The study quantitatively compared TCR alpha and beta repertoires across multiple tumor regions, matched nontumor lung and blood in non-small cell lung cancer. At surgery, about 210 tumor regions, 63 to 70 matched nontumor lung samples and 50 to 60 PBMC samples were TCR-sequenced for both alpha and beta chains. TCR repertoire features were related to nonsynonymous mutation counts determined by whole-exome sequencing of tumor tissue. In the raw uncorrected reads, each unique combination of TCR and UMI appeared on average more than ten times. Broad study findings and their caveats: Confirming at a functional level the hypothesis that regional TCRs recognize regional mutations was considered to require additional single-cell paired TCR alpha and beta sequencing. Ubiquitous expanded tumor TCRs were found in blood more often at tumor resection than at routine follow-up.

CDR1 is given as LNHDA and CDR2 as SQIVND, both from the germline V gene (reference sequence). There are 14 amino acids in the CDR3, from cysteine to phenylalanine inclusive. Just the 42-base CDR3 DNA is kept, in frame starting at base 1. V is clipped by 3 bases and J by 2 bases, and the sequence between their germline boundaries is 7 bases long. The time point label for this specimen denotes: sample taken at primary tumor resection. Samples were obtained from 70 to 85 patients with early-stage, untreated non-small cell lung cancer from the lung TRACERx cohort. TCR sequencing used whole RNA extracted from tumor and nontumor lung tissue, or from cryopreserved PBMC samples, without cell sorting. Only patients with enough RNA available from two or more tumor regions were chosen for TCR sequencing.

Source: PBMCs, taken at surgery. The TCR comes from a female donor with early-stage non-small cell lung cancer. Here the chain combines TRBV19 and TRBJ2-2; confidence is insufficient to name the D gene. The DNA is TGTGCCAGTAGTATTAGGGAAAACACCGGGGAGCTGTTTTTT. This sequence encodes CASSIRENTGELFF. Beyond the CDR3, the reference TRBV19 and TRBJ2-2 genes provide the residues; the full variable domain reads: DGGITQSPKYLFRKEGQNVTLSCEQNLNHDAMYWYRQDPGQGLRLIYYSQIVNDFQKGDIAEGYSVSREKKESFPLTVTSAQKNPTAFYLCASSIRENTGELFFGEGSRLTVL.